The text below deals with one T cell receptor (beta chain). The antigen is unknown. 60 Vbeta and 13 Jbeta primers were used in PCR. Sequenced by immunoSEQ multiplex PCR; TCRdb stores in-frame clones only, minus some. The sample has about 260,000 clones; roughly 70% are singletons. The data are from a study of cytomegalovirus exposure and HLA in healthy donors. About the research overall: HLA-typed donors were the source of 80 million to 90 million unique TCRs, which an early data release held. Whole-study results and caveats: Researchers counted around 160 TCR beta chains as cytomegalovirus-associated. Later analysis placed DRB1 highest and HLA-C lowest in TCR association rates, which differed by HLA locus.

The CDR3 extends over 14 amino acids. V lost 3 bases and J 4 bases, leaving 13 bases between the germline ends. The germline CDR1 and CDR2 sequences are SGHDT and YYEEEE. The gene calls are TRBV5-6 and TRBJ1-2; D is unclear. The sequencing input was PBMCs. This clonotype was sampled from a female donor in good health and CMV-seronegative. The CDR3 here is CASSSSSSVYGYTF. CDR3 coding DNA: TGTGCCAGCAGCTCCTCCTCTTCAGTCTATGGCTACACCTTC.